This T cell receptor (beta chain) was sequenced during a study of cytomegalovirus exposure and HLA in healthy donors. Study-level findings and limits: The authors enumerated over 150 TCR beta chains as linked to cytomegalovirus.

The germline gives CDR1 SGHRS, CDR2 YFSETQ. Trimming shortened V by 2 bases and J by 6 bases, and 20 bases separated the two germline ends. This CDR3 comprises 17 residues. Generated by immunoSEQ multiplex PCR, the TCRdb table keeps only in-frame clones and is missing some. The sample includes about 60,000 clones, approximately 96% of them seen just once. A remark on this clone: As yet, its antigen is unknown.

The TCR comes from a man between 18 and 29 years old in good health and CMV-seronegative. The V gene is TRBV5-1, the J gene TRBJ2-2; perhaps TRBD1 as D (6 bases). The sequenced sample was PBMCs. The CDR3 sequence: CASSFQQGPPGAGELFF. CDR3 bases: TGCGCCAGCAGCTTCCAACAGGGACCCCCCGGCGCCGGGGAGCTGTTTTTT. The full variable domain, its missing parts supplied by reference TRBV5-1 and TRBJ2-2, is KAGVTQTPRYLIKTRGQQVTLSCSPISGHRSVSWYQQTPGQGLQFLFEYFSETQRNKGNFPGRFSGRQFSNSRSEMNVSTLELGDSALYLCASSFQQGPPGAGELFFGEGSRLTVL.